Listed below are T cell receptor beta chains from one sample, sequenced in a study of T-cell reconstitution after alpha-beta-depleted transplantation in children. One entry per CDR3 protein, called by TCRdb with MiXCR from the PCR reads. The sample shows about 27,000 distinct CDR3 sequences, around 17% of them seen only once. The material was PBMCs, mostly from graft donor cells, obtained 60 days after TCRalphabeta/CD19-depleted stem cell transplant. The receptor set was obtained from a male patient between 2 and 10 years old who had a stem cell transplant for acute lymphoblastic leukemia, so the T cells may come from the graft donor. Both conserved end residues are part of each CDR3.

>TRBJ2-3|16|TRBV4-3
CASSQGKSFAADTQYF
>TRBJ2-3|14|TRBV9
CASSVGDPDGTQYF
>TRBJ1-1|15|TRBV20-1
CSARGWGSKNTEAFF
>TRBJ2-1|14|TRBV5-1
CASSLGLNYNEQFF
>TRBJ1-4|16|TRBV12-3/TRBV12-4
CASSDLTGTLNEKLFF
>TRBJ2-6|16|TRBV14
CASSQEVGSGANVLTF
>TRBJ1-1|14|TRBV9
CASSPGTGEVVAFF
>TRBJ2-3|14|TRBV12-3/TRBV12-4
CASTPTHGGDTQYF
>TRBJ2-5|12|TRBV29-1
CRAGQPGETQYF
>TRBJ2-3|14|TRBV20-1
CSAPPSGRKDTQYF
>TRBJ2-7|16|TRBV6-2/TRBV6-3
CASSLTRGPSSYEQYF
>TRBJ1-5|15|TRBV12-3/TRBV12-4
CASSLTGLGNQPQHF
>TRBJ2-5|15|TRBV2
CASRTSGRVEETQYF
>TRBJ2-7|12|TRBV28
CASSFGTREQYF
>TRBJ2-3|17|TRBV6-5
CASSYKRLAGAPDTQYF
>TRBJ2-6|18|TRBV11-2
CASSWLPADKSGANVLTF
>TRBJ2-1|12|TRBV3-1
CASSQGFNEQFF